The 4 T cell receptor beta chains presented below share a single source sample, sequenced in a study of T cells in lung cancer brain metastases. Here immunoSEQ multiplex PCR was the method, and the copy in TCRdb shows in-frame clones only, minus some. The table lists approximately 5,300 clones, roughly 85% of them singletons. The specimen was tumor tissue from the primary lung tumor. These receptors all stem from a woman aged 45-65 years with non-small cell lung cancer.

The rearrangement uses TRBV7-9 and TRBJ2-2; D gene ambiguous. The ends were cut back, 1 base at V and 0 bases at J, with 6 bases in the middle. Germline-derived CDR1 and CDR2 are SEHNR and FQNEAQ (reference sequence). The CDR3 runs 15 residues. The CDR3 region has the DNA TGTGCCAGCAGCTTAGTGGGCGCGAACACCGGGGAGCTGTTTTTT. As protein: CASSLVGANTGELFF.

In this sample, this clone turned up a few times. This chain links TRBV9 with TRBJ2-5, with a possible D match to TRBD2 (5 bases). Germline CDR1 reads SGDLS; CDR2 reads YYNGEE. This CDR3 is built from 15 residues. Trimming stripped 0 bases from V and 5 bases from J, with 14 bases between. Here the CDR3 reads CASSVEPNPGETQYF. In DNA, the CDR3 is TGTGCCAGCAGCGTAGAGCCGAACCCGGGGGAGACCCAGTACTTC.

The chain joins TRBV1 to TRBJ1-6; the table assigns TRBD1, which was not confirmed against the DNA. TRBV1 is described as a pseudogene. This CDR3 spans 16 amino acids. CDR3 sequence: CTSSQLHRDVQSPLHF. CDR3 DNA sequence: TGCACCAGCAGCCAATTGCACAGGGACGTTCAGTCACCCCTCCACTTT.

The chain joins TRBV20-1 to TRBJ2-1; TRBD1 agrees at 10 bases. Germline CDR1 DFQATT, CDR2 SNEGSKA (reference sequence). With 6 bases clipped from V and 7 bases from J, the junction kept 0 bases outside the gene matches. CDR3 size: 11 residues. The CDR3 region is CSAGQGNEQFF. The DNA of the CDR3 is TGCAGTGCGGGACAGGGGAATGAGCAGTTCTTC.